These 18 T cell receptor beta chains share one sample of origin, sequenced in a study of blood T cell repertoires in COVID-19. Libraries were prepared by immunoSEQ multiplex PCR; TCRdb keeps only in-frame clonotypes and omits some of them. The sample carries a few hundred thousand clones, 75% to 90% recorded once. What was sequenced was PBMCs or T cells enriched from blood (not recorded which). The receptors come from a woman between 40 and 55 years old who had recovered from COVID-19.

CDR3 nucleotide sequence: TGTGCCAGCAGCTTGGTAAGGCAGGGAGGCACTGAAGCTTTCTTT. The encoded protein is CASSLVRQGGTEAFF. V gene TRBV5-8 combines with J gene TRBJ1-1; possibly TRBD1 for D (5 bases). The V gene lost 0 bases and the J gene lost 4 bases, with 13 bases spanning the gap. The V gene's germline CDR1 is SGHTS and CDR2 YDEGEE. CDR3 size: 15 residues. Based on the CDR3 plus reference TRBV5-8 and TRBJ1-1, the full variable domain is EAGVTQSPTHLIKTRGQQATLRCSPISGHTSVYWYQQALGLGLQFLLWYDEGEERNRGNFPPRFSGRQFPNYSSELNVNALELEDSALYLCASSLVRQGGTEAFFGQGTRLTVV.

The V and J genes are TRBV19 and TRBJ1-2, with D perhaps matching TRBD1 (5 bases). Germline assignment: CDR1 LNHDA and CDR2 SQIVND (reference sequence). There are 14 residues in the CDR3. The V end was cut by 4 bases, the J end by 5 bases, with 14 bases between. The CDR3 loop is CASSTTTEKYGYTF. CDR3 bases: TGTGCCAGTAGTACCACGACAGAGAAGTATGGCTACACCTTC.

Written as DNA, the CDR3 is TGTGCCAGCAGTGAAAGTGAAGGGGTTGAAGCTTTCTTT. Its translation is CASSESEGVEAFF. The genes are TRBV6-1 and TRBJ1-1; possible D gene TRBD1, 5 bases. Looked up from germline, CDR1 is MNHNS and CDR2 is SASEGT. V was pared by 2 bases and J by 7 bases, with 11 bases between. There are 13 residues in the CDR3.

V usage is TRBV4-1 and J usage is TRBJ2-1, with TRBD2 matching over 11 bases. CDR3 length: 15 amino acids. V lost 2 bases and J lost 8; bases outside the gene matches: 5. Germline assignment: CDR1 MGHRA and CDR2 YSYEKL. CDR3 region: CASSQIAGGPYEQFF. DNA for the CDR3: TGCGCCAGCAGCCAAATAGCGGGGGGGCCCTATGAGCAGTTCTTC.

The J gene is TRBJ2-7, the V gene TRBV28; D remains ambiguous. The germline CDR1 and CDR2 sequences are MDHEN and SYDVKM. CDR3 length: 11 residues. V was clipped by 3 bases and J by 7 bases, with 7 bases between them. The CDR3 bases are TGTGCCAGCAGTTTTACAGAGGAGCAGTACTTC. Translated: CASSFTEEQYF.

The CDR3 DNA reads as TGCGCCAGCAGCTTGCCGACTAGCGCCTCCACAGATACGCAGTATTTT. It encodes CASSLPTSASTDTQYF. The gene calls are TRBV5-1 and TRBJ2-3; 8 bases match TRBD2. V shed 1 base and J 2 bases; nucleotides not matched to a gene: 6. Germline V gene sequence: CDR1 SGHRS, CDR2 YFSETQ. The CDR3 is made up of 16 amino acids.

The gene calls are TRBV7-9 and TRBJ2-7; the D gene is possibly TRBD2 (7 bases). Per the germline V gene, CDR1 is SEHNR and CDR2 is FQNEAQ (reference sequence). V shed 1 base and J shed 7 bases, with 17 bases lying between them. The CDR3 contains 15 residues. The CDR3 here is CASSLVLGGAQEQYF. The CDR3, as DNA: TGTGCCAGCAGCTTAGTTTTAGGGGGGGCTCAAGAGCAGTACTTC.

The chain uses TRBV21-1 and TRBJ2-7; no DNA check was done on the table's D call, TRBD2. TRBV21-1 is tagged as a pseudogene. CDR3 length: 16 residues. The CDR3 coding sequence is TGTGCCAGCAGCAAAGCGCGGGGGGAGGGGGTAGACGAGCAGTACTTC. Translating gives CASSKARGEGVDEQYF.

The chain joins TRBV7-9 to TRBJ2-1, with unresolved D. Germline values: CDR1 SEHNR, CDR2 FQNEAQ (reference sequence). The length of the CDR3 is 11 residues. The V end lost 6 bases, the J end lost 8 bases, and 8 bases lay between the germline ends. The CDR3 protein is CASRESDEQFF. CDR3 nucleotides: TGTGCCAGCAGGGAGAGCGATGAGCAGTTCTTC.

The chain links TRBV30 to TRBJ2-7; D possibly corresponds to TRBD2 (6 bases). The V and J ends lost 0 bases and 2 bases respectively, with 14 bases between them. CDR1 is GTSNPN, CDR2 SVGIG, per germline (reference sequence). CDR3 length equals 15 residues. This chain's CDR3 is CAWSVGGTATYEQYF. CDR3 sequence (DNA): TGTGCCTGGAGTGTAGGCGGGACGGCGACCTACGAGCAGTACTTC.

The rearrangement uses TRBV29-1 and TRBJ2-1; 16 nucleotides line up with TRBD2. The CDR3 consists of 15 residues. The V segment lost 6 bases and the J segment 8 bases; nucleotides outside the gene matches: 7. Per germline, CDR1 SQVTM and CDR2 ANQGSEA. DNA for the CDR3: TGCAGCGTAATTGGGACTAGCGGGAGGGACGATGAGCAGTTCTTC. Translation: CSVIGTSGRDDEQFF.

This clone was counted a single time. The chain recombines TRBV5-1 with TRBJ1-1, with 7 bases aligning to TRBD1. The length of the CDR3 is 12 residues. Trimming cost V 3 bases and J 6 bases; bases outside gene matches: 2. In germline, CDR1 is SGHRS, CDR2 YFSETQ. In nucleotides, the CDR3 is TGCGCCAGCAGCTACCAGGGGGCTGAAGCTTTCTTT. Amino acid sequence: CASSYQGAEAFF.

In DNA form, the CDR3 reads TGTGCCAGCATGGAGGGGACCGGGGAGCTGTTTTTT. Translated, it gives CASMEGTGELFF. The chain combines TRBV2 with TRBJ2-2; possibly TRBD2 for D (6 bases). Trimming left V 7 bases short and J 5 bases short, with 8 bases between. The length of the CDR3 is 12 residues. CDR1 SNHLY and CDR2 FYNNEI come from the germline V gene.

The gene calls are TRBV18 and TRBJ2-5; D may be TRBD1 (6 bases). Trimming left V 8 bases short and J 2 bases short, with 12 bases between. Germline CDR1 KGHSH, CDR2 LQKENI. This CDR3 spans 13 amino acids. In DNA, the CDR3 is TGTGCCAGCGTTCAGGGGTTACAAGAGACCCAGTACTTC. The encoded protein is CASVQGLQETQYF.

Concerning this clone: The same CDR3 arises from other DNA sequences in this sample as well. The chain recombines TRBV27 with TRBJ1-1; no definite D call. V was shortened by 3 bases and J by 1 base, with 6 bases between the two germline ends. In germline, CDR1 is MNHEY, CDR2 SMNVEV (reference sequence). The CDR3 loop spans 13 amino acids. CDR3 nucleotides: TGTGCCAGCAGTTTTCATAGGAACACTGAAGCTTTCTTT. Protein: CASSFHRNTEAFF.

The gene calls are TRBV7-2 and TRBJ2-1; D is perhaps TRBD2 (5 bases). Germline V gene data show CDR1 as SGHTA and CDR2 as FQGNSA. V shed 1 base and J shed 7 bases, with 14 bases lying between them. The CDR3 contains 15 residues. CDR3 sequence (DNA): TGTGCCAGCAGCTTAGGCGTACTAGTGGCGAATGAGCAGTTCTTC. Residues: CASSLGVLVANEQFF.

V usage is TRBV11-3 and J usage is TRBJ2-3; D is perhaps TRBD2 (6 bases). In germline, CDR1 is SGHNT, CDR2 YENEEA. This CDR3 contains 16 residues. Trimming pared 3 bases from V and 2 bases from J, leaving 15 bases between. The chain's CDR3 is CASSFEEGLYTDTQYF. CDR3 sequence (DNA): TGTGCCAGCAGCTTTGAAGAGGGACTTTACACAGATACGCAGTATTTT.

This sequence joins TRBV11-2 and TRBJ1-1; 8 bases are a match to TRBD1. CDR1 and CDR2 (germline): SGHAT, FQNNGV. The CDR3 loop spans 14 amino acids. The V gene end was trimmed by 3 bases and the J gene end by 5 bases; junction bases not matched to a gene: 5. CDR3 coding DNA: TGTGCCAGCAGCTTCGGACAGGGAGAGACTGAAGCTTTCTTT. As protein: CASSFGQGETEAFF.